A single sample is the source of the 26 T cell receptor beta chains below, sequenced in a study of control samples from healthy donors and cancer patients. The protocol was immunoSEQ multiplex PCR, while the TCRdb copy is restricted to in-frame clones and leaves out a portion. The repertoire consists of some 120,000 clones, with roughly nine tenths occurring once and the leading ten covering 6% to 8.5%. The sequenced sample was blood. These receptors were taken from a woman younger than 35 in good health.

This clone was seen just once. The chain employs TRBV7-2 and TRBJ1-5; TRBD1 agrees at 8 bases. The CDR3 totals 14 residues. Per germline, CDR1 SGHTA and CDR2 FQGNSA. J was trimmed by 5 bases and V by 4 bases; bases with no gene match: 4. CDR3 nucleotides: TGTGCCAGCAGCTCAGGGGGCAGTTATCAGCCCCAGCATTTT. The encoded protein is CASSSGGSYQPQHF.

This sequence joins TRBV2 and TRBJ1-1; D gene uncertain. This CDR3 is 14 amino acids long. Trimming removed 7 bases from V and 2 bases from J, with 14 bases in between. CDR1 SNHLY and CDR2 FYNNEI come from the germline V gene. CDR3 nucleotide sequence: TGTGCCAGCAACCGTCCCAGGTTAAACACTGAAGCTTTCTTT. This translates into CASNRPRLNTEAFF.

CDR3 in DNA: TGCGCCAGCAGCGGGGGGACTAGCCCCACAGATACGCAGTATTTT. Translating it yields CASSGGTSPTDTQYF. The chain links TRBV4-3 to TRBJ2-3; 9 bases map to TRBD2. J gave up 2 bases and V 5 bases, and 5 bases lay outside the gene matches. The germline V gene encodes CDR1 LGHNA and CDR2 YSLEER. CDR3 size: 15 residues.

CDR3 in DNA: TGTGCCACCAGTCTGCGAGGGGTCAATGGCTACACCTTC. Amino acids: CATSLRGVNGYTF. J is TRBJ1-2 and V is TRBV24-1, with TRBD1 as a possible D gene (5 bases). This CDR3 has 13 amino acids. Germline V CDR1 and CDR2: KGHDR, SFDVKD. The V end lost 6 bases, the J end lost 6 bases, and 13 bases lay between the germline ends.

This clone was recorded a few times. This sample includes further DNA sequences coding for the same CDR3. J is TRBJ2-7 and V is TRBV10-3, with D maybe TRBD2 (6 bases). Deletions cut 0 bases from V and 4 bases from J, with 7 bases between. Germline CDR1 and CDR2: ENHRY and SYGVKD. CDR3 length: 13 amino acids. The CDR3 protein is CAISESGGYEQYF. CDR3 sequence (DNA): TGTGCCATCAGTGAGTCGGGAGGTTACGAGCAGTACTTC.

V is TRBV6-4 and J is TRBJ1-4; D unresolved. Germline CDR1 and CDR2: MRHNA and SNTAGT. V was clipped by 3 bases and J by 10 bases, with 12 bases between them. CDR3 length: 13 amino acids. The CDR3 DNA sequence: TGTGCCAGCAGTGAATTCCCGGAGGGAAAACTGTTTTTT. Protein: CASSEFPEGKLFF.

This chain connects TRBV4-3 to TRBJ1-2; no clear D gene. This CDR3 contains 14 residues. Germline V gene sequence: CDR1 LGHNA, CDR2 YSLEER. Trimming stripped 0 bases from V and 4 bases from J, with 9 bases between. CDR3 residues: CASSQDRSVYGYTF. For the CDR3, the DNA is TGCGCCAGCAGCCAAGATAGGAGTGTCTATGGCTACACCTTC.

The CDR3 DNA reads TGTGCCACCAGCTGGACTAAACGCAATGAGCAGTTCTTC. It translates to CATSWTKRNEQFF. The V gene is TRBV15, the J gene TRBJ2-1, with TRBD2 as a possible D gene (6 bases). The CDR3 runs to 13 residues. Germline CDR1 and CDR2: LNHNV and YYDKDF (reference sequence). The V end lost 5 bases, the J end lost 6 bases, and 11 bases lay between the germline ends.

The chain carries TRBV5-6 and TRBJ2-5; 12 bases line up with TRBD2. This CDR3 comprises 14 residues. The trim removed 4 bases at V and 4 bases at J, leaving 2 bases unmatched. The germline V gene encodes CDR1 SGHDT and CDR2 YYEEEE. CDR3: CASSRTSGTETQYF. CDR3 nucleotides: TGTGCCAGCAGCCGGACTAGCGGGACAGAGACCCAGTACTTC.

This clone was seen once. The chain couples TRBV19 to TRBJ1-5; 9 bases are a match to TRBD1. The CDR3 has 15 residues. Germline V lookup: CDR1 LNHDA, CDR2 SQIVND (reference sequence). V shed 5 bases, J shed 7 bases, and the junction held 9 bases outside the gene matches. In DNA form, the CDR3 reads TGTGCCAGTAGTCCGTTACAGGGGGCGAAGCAGCCCCAGCATTTT. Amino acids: CASSPLQGAKQPQHF.

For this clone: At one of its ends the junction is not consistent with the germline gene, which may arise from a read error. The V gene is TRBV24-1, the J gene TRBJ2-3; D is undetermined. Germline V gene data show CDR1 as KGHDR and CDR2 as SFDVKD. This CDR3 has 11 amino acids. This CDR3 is CATSGLDTQYF. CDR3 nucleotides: TGTGCCACCAGTGGTTTGGATACGCAGTATTTT.

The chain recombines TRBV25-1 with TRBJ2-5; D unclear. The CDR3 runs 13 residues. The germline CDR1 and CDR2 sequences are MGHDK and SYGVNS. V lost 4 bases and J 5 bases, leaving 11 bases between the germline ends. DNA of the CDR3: TGTGCCAGCAGTGGTAGTGTCGGCGAGACCCAGTACTTC. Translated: CASSGSVGETQYF.

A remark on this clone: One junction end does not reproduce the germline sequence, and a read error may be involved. This CDR3 reads CASSESSEQYF. CDR3 bases: TGTGCCAGCAGTGAATCCTCCGAGCAGTACTTC. The chain combines TRBV25-1 with TRBJ2-7; no firm D call. Germline CDR1 and CDR2: MGHDK and SYGVNS. This CDR3 spans 11 amino acids.

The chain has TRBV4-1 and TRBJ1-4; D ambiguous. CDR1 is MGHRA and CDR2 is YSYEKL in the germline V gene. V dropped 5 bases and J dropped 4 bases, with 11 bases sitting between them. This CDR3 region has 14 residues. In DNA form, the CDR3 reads TGCGCCAGCAGCGTCACTTCGGGTAATGAAAAACTGTTTTTT. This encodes CASSVTSGNEKLFF.

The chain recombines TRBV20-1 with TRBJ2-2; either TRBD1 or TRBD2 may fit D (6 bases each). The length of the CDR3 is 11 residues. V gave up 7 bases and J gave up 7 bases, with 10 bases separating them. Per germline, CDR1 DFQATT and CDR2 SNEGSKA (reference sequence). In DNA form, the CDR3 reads TGCAGTGGGGGGGCCGACGGGGAGCTGTTTTTT. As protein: CSGGADGELFF.

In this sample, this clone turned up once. CDR3 sequence: CASSLATANTEAFF. CDR3 in DNA: TGCGCCAGCAGCTTGGCCACTGCGAACACTGAAGCTTTCTTT. The rearrangement links TRBV5-1 to TRBJ1-1, with D uncertain. The CDR3 has 14 amino acids. The germline V and J ends were trimmed by 0 bases and 1 base, with 7 bases remaining between them. CDR1 is SGHRS and CDR2 is YFSETQ in the germline V gene.

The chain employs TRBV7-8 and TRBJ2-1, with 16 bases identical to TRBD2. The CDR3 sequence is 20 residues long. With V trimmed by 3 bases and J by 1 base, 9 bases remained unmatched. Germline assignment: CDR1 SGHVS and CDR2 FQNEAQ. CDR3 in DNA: TGTGCCAGCAGCTTCCCGGGACTAGCGGGGGGGCTTCTTTCCTACAATGAGCAGTTCTTC. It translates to CASSFPGLAGGLLSYNEQFF.

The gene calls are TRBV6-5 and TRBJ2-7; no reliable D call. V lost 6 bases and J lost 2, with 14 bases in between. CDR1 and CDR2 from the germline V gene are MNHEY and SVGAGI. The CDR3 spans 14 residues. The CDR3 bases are TGTGCCAGCAGCTACCGACTGGAAGCCTACGAGCAGTACTTC. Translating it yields CASSYRLEAYEQYF.

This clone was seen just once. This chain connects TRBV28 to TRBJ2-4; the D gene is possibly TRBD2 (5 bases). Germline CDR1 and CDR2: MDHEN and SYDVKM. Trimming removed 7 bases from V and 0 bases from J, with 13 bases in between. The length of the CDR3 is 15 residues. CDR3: CASTQSGAAKNIQYF. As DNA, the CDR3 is TGTGCCAGCACTCAGAGCGGTGCAGCCAAAAACATTCAGTACTTC.

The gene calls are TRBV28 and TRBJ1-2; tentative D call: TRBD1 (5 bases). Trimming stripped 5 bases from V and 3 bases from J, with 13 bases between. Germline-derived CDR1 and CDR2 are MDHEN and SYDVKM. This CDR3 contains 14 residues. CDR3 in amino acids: CASSALQAYYGYTF. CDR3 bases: TGTGCCAGCAGTGCCTTACAGGCATACTATGGCTACACCTTC.

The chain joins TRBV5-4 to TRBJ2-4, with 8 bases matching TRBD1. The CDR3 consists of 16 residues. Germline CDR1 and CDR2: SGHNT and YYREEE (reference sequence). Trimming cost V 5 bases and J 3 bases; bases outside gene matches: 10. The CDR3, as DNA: TGTGCCAGCAGTCATCAGGGGGCGCGGGGCAAAAACATTCAGTACTTC. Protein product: CASSHQGARGKNIQYF.

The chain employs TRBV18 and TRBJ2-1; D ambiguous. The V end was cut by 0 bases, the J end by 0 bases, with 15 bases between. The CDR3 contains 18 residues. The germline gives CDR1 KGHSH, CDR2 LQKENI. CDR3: CASSPPSEAPISYNEQFF. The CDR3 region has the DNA TGTGCCAGCTCACCACCCTCCGAGGCTCCGATCTCCTACAATGAGCAGTTCTTC.

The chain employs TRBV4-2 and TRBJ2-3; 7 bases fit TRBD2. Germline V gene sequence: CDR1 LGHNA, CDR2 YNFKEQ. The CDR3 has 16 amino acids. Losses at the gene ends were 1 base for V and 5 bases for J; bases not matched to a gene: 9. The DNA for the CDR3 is TGTGCCAGCAGCCAAGGGGGGGGATCGTCTTTAGATACGCAGTATTTT. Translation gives CASSQGGGSSLDTQYF.

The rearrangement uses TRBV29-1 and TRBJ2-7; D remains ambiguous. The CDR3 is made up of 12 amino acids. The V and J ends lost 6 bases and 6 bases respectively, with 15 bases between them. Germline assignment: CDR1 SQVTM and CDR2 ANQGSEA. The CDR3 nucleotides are TGCAGCGTCCGGAGTGGTGTGAGCGAGCAGTACTTC. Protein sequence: CSVRSGVSEQYF.

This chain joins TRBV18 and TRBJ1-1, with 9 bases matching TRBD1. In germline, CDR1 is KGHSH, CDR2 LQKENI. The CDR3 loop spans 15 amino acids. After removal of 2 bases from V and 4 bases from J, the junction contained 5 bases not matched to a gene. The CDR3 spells CASSPRTGVTTEAFF. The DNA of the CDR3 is TGTGCCAGCTCACCAAGGACAGGGGTTACCACTGAAGCTTTCTTT.

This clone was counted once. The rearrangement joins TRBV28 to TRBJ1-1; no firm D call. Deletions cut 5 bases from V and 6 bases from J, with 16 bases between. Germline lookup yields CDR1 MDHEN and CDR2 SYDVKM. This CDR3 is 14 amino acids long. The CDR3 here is CASSPPVVSSEAFF. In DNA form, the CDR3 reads TGTGCCAGCAGTCCCCCGGTTGTGTCTTCTGAAGCTTTCTTT.